This is a list of T cell receptor beta chains from one sample in a study of control samples from healthy donors and cancer patients. This table comes from immunoSEQ multiplex PCR, and its TCRdb copy is limited to in-frame clones, with some not included. The sample records about 130,000 clones, approximately 89% being singletons. Sequencing input: blood. The source of these receptors is a man aged 18 to 30 in good health. The CDR3 runs from the conserved cysteine through the conserved F or W. The order of the fields is CDR3 protein, CDR3 DNA, V gene, clone size, CDR3 length, J gene, D gene. A D gene is named only where the DNA matches it firmly. Expanded clones get a size class; other rows say once, few or many, or leave the size out.

CAWEAGVISSYNSPLHF TGTGCCTGGGAGGCCGGTGTAATCAGCTCCTATAATTCACCCCTCCACTTT TRBV30 . 17 TRBJ1-6 .
CASSSYAGQGQPLHF TGTGCCAGCAGCTCATACGCCGGACAGGGACAACCCCTCCACTTT TRBV5-7 . 15 TRBJ1-6 TRBD1
CAWSVRGTEETQYF TGTGCCTGGAGTGTACGAGGGACAGAAGAGACCCAGTACTTC TRBV30 . 14 TRBJ2-5 TRBD1
CASSVVGPNYEQYF TGTGCCAGCAGCGTCGTGGGACCTAACTACGAGCAGTACTTC TRBV7-9 . 14 TRBJ2-7 .
CASSLVGQGAEKLFF TGCGCCAGCAGCTTGGTAGGGCAGGGGGCCGAAAAACTGTTTTTT TRBV5-1 once 15 TRBJ1-4 TRBD1
CASSYQGQGIYEQYF TGTGCCAGCAGTTACCAAGGACAGGGGATCTACGAGCAGTACTTC TRBV6-5 . 15 TRBJ2-7 TRBD1
CASSGDRGGYTF TGTGCCAGCAGTGGGGACAGGGGAGGCTACACCTTC TRBV25-1 . 12 TRBJ1-2 TRBD1
CSVKRADSNTEAFF TGCAGCGTGAAGAGAGCGGACAGCAACACTGAAGCTTTCTTT TRBV29-1 . 14 TRBJ1-1 .
CASSLAGGYGYTF TGTGCCAGCAGCTTAGCAGGGGGCTATGGCTACACCTTC TRBV11-2 . 13 TRBJ1-2 TRBD1
CASSMVRSNEKLFF TGTGCCAGTAGTATGGTCAGGTCTAATGAAAAACTGTTTTTT TRBV19 . 14 TRBJ1-4 .
CASSNWEASGTQYF TGTGCCAGCAGCAACTGGGAGGCGAGCGGGACCCAGTACTTC TRBV11-2 . 14 TRBJ2-5 .
CASSLGSGPGTYEQYF TGTGCCAGCAGCTTGGGATCGGGACCTGGCACCTACGAGCAGTACTTC TRBV5-4 once 16 TRBJ2-7 .
CASSQDGGYYGYTF TGTGCCAGCAGCCAAGATGGGGGTTACTATGGCTACACCTTC TRBV3-1/TRBV3-2 once 14 TRBJ1-2 .
CASSQGTAVRELFF TGCGCCAGCAGCCAAGGGACTGCCGTGCGGGAGCTGTTTTTT TRBV4-1 . 14 TRBJ2-2 .
CASSGRAQPQHF TGCGCCAGCAGCGGGAGGGCTCAGCCCCAGCATTTT TRBV10-2 . 12 TRBJ1-5 .
CASSEATNEKLFF TGTGCCAGCAGTGAGGCAACTAATGAAAAACTGTTTTTT TRBV6-1 . 13 TRBJ1-4 .
CASRARGVGEKLFF TGTGCCAGCAGAGCCCGGGGGGTAGGCGAAAAACTGTTTTTT TRBV2 . 14 TRBJ1-4 .
CAWTNPPGGGEQFF TGTGCCTGGACCAATCCACCAGGGGGTGGTGAGCAGTTCTTC TRBV30 . 14 TRBJ2-1 TRBD1
CASKVGQGGTEAFF TGTGCCAGCAAAGTCGGCCAGGGAGGCACTGAAGCTTTCTTT TRBV2 . 14 TRBJ1-1 .
CAISQRSSYNSPLHF TGTGCCATCAGCCAGAGAAGCTCCTATAATTCACCCCTCCACTTT TRBV10-3 . 15 TRBJ1-6 .
CASSPPVYNEQFF TGTGCCAGCTCACCACCCGTATACAATGAGCAGTTCTTC TRBV18 once 13 TRBJ2-1 .
CASSFEGSTEAFF TGCGCCAGCAGCTTCGAAGGGAGCACTGAAGCTTTCTTT TRBV5-1 once 13 TRBJ1-1 .
CASSLREFRGLYYGYTF TGTGCCAGCAGCTTGCGCGAGTTCAGGGGGCTGTACTATGGCTACACCTTC TRBV5-6 . 17 TRBJ1-2 TRBD1
CAWRAQGAGNTIYF TGTGCCTGGAGAGCTCAGGGGGCTGGAAACACCATATATTTT TRBV30 once 14 TRBJ1-3 TRBD1
CASSYSGESTDTQYF TGTGCCAGCAGTTACTCAGGGGAAAGCACAGATACGCAGTATTTT TRBV6-5 . 15 TRBJ2-3 .
CASSPDRGNGYTF TGTGCCAGCAGCCCGGACAGGGGGAATGGCTACACCTTC TRBV7-3 . 13 TRBJ1-2 TRBD1
CASSKHNTEAFF TGTGCCAGCAGTAAACATAACACTGAAGCTTTCTTT TRBV12-3/TRBV12-4 . 12 TRBJ1-1 .
CASRDSSGNTIYF TGTGCCAGCAGGGATAGCTCTGGAAACACCATATATTTT TRBV6-5 . 13 TRBJ1-3 .
CSVTRGMNTEAFF TGCAGCGTAACCAGGGGTATGAACACTGAAGCTTTCTTT TRBV29-1 . 13 TRBJ1-1 .
CASSLGLSGGANEQFF TGTGCCAGCAGCTTAGGTTTAAGCGGGGGGGCCAATGAGCAGTTCTTC TRBV7-7 once 16 TRBJ2-1 TRBD2
CASTRGETQYF TGTGCCAGCACCCGGGGAGAGACCCAGTACTTC TRBV2 . 11 TRBJ2-5 .
CASSNRDYEQYF TGTGCCAGCAGCAACAGGGATTACGAGCAGTACTTC TRBV21-1 . 12 TRBJ2-7 .
CASSPWTSGGIHGELFF TGCGCCAGCAGCCCCTGGACTAGCGGGGGGATACACGGGGAGCTGTTTTTT TRBV5-1 . 17 TRBJ2-2 TRBD2
CASRTGGSNQPQHF TGTGCCAGCAGGACAGGGGGGAGCAATCAGCCCCAGCATTTT TRBV6-5 . 14 TRBJ1-5 TRBD1
CASSLEAGGGRAFF TGTGCCAGCAGCTTGGAGGCGGGGGGAGGACGAGCTTTCTTT TRBV5-5 . 14 TRBJ1-1 .
CASSLEPLPNEKLFF TGTGCCAGCAGCTTAGAACCCCTTCCGAATGAAAAACTGTTTTTT TRBV7-2 . 15 TRBJ1-4 .
CAISQGGVGNQPQHF TGTGCCATCTCACAGGGGGGAGTTGGCAATCAGCCCCAGCATTTT TRBV6-5 few 15 TRBJ1-5 TRBD1
CASSSEAGSSYNEQFF TGTGCCAGCAGCTCGGAAGCGGGGTCGTCCTACAATGAGCAGTTCTTC TRBV5-4 . 16 TRBJ2-1 TRBD2
CASSTGTDFSYEQYF TGCGCCAGCAGCACCGGGACAGATTTCTCCTACGAGCAGTACTTC TRBV5-1 . 15 TRBJ2-7 TRBD1
CASSYSGTARGQPQHF TGTGCCAGCAGTTACTCCGGGACAGCCAGGGGTCAGCCCCAGCATTTT TRBV6-5 . 16 TRBJ1-5 TRBD1
CASSRGGNEQFF TGTGCCAGCAGTAGAGGGGGCAATGAGCAGTTCTTC TRBV27 . 12 TRBJ2-1 .